These 5 T cell receptor beta chains share one sample of origin, sequenced in a study of T cell changes during pregnancy in multiple sclerosis. Assay used: immunoSEQ multiplex PCR; TCRdb lists only in-frame clones, some missing. The data show 50,000 to 70,000 clones, 93% seen once. The source material was peripheral blood, sampled after pregnancy. These receptors came from a female donor with multiple sclerosis, enrolled in a pregnancy study.

V usage is TRBV25-1 and J usage is TRBJ2-2; 8 bases map to TRBD2. Germline CDR1 MGHDK, CDR2 SYGVNS. V trimming: 5 bases; J trimming: 3 bases; junction bases outside the gene matches: 8. This CDR3 spans 16 amino acids. In DNA form, the CDR3 reads TGTGCCAGCAGTTCTCTGAGCGGGAGTGACACCGGGGAGCTGTTTTTT. Residues: CASSSLSGSDTGELFF.

The genes are TRBV5-1 and TRBJ2-7, with a tentative D call TRBD1 (6 bases). The germline V and J ends were trimmed by 2 bases and 3 bases, with 12 bases remaining between them. This CDR3 spans 14 amino acids. Germline V CDR1 and CDR2: SGHRS, YFSETQ. The CDR3 region has the DNA TGCGCCAGCAGCTTTGGACGGGACATCTACGAGCAGTACTTC. It translates to CASSFGRDIYEQYF.

The J gene is TRBJ2-5, the V gene TRBV11-2, with 14 bases identical to TRBD2. The ends lost 6 bases at V and 4 bases at J; junction bases unmatched: 10. This CDR3 contains 17 residues. The germline V gene has CDR1 SGHAT and CDR2 FQNNGV. For the CDR3, the DNA is TGTGCCAGCAGGCACGGCGGACTAGCGGGAGGCCGAGAGACCCAGTACTTC. Translating it yields CASRHGGLAGGRETQYF.

The chain couples TRBV2 to TRBJ2-1, with 13 bases lining up with TRBD2. The CDR3 is 18 amino acids. CDR1 SNHLY and CDR2 FYNNEI come from the germline V gene. The J segment lost 9 bases and the V segment lost 6 bases, leaving 17 bases of the junction unmatched. CDR3 DNA sequence: TGTGCCAGCAGGAACCCCAAAAGGACTAGCGGGGGATGGGGTGAGCAGTTCTTC. Protein: CASRNPKRTSGGWGEQFF.

The V gene is TRBV7-3, the J gene TRBJ2-2, with 12 bases fitting TRBD2. Germline trimming cut 1 base from V and 3 bases from J; bases unmatched to any gene: 3. The germline V gene has CDR1 SGHTA and CDR2 FQGTGA. The CDR3 consists of 17 residues. CDR3 coding DNA: TGTGCCAGCAGCTTAAACCCTAGCGGGAGGGACACCGGGGAGCTGTTTTTT. It translates to CASSLNPSGRDTGELFF.